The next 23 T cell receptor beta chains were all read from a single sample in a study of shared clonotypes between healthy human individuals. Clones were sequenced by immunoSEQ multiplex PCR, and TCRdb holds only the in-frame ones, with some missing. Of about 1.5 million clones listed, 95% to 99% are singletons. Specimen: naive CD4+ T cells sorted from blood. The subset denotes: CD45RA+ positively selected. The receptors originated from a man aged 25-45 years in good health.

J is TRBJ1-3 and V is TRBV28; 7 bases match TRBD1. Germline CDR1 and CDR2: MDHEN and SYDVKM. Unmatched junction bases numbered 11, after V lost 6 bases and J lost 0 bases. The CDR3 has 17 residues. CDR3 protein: CASSQYWDRGSGNTIYF. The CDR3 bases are TGTGCCAGCAGCCAATACTGGGACAGAGGCTCTGGAAACACCATATATTTT.

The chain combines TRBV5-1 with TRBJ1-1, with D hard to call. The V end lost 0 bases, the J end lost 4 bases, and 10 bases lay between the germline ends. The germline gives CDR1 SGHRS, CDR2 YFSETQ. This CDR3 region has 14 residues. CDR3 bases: TGCGCCAGCAGCTTGGAAAGGGTCGGCACTGAAGCTTTCTTT. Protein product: CASSLERVGTEAFF.

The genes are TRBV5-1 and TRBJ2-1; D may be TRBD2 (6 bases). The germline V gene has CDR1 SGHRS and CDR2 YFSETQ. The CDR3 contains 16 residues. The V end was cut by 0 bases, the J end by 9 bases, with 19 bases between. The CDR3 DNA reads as TGCGCCAGCAGCTTGGGAATAGCGGAGCCAGGGATTGAGCAGTTCTTC. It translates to CASSLGIAEPGIEQFF. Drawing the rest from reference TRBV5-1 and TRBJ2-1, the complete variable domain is KAGVTQTPRYLIKTRGQQVTLSCSPISGHRSVSWYQQTPGQGLQFLFEYFSETQRNKGNFPGRFSGRQFSNSRSEMNVSTLELGDSALYLCASSLGIAEPGIEQFFGPGTRLTVL.

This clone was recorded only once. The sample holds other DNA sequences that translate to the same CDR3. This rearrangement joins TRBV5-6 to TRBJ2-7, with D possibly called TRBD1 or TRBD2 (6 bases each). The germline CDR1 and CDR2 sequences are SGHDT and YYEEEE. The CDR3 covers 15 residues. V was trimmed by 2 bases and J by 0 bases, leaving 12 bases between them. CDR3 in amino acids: CASSLGGGPSYEQYF. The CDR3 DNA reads TGTGCCAGCAGCTTAGGGGGAGGTCCCTCCTACGAGCAGTACTTC.

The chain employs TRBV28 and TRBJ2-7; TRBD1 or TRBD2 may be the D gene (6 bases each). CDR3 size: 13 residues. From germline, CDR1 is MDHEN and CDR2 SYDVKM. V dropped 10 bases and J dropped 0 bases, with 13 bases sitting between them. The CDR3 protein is CATLRGDSYEQYF. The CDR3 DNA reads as TGTGCCACCCTAAGGGGGGACTCCTACGAGCAGTACTTC. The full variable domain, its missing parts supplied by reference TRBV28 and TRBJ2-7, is DVKVTQSSRYLVKRTGEKVFLECVQDMDHENMFWYRQDPGLGLRLIYFSYDVKMKEKGDIPEGYSVSREKKERFSLILESASTNQTSMYLCATLRGDSYEQYFGPGTRLTVT.

DNA of the CDR3: TGTGCCAGCAGCCTCTGGCTAGCGACTACGGTCGACACCATATATTTT. It translates to CASSLWLATTVDTIYF. The chain couples TRBV5-6 to TRBJ1-3; D uncertain. This CDR3 has 16 amino acids. The germline V gene encodes CDR1 SGHDT and CDR2 YYEEEE. Trimming left V 4 bases short and J 8 bases short, with 22 bases between.

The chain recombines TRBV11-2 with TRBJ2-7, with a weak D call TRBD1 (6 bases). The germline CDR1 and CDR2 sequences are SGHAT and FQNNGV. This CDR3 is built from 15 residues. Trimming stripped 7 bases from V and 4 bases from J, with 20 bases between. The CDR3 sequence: CASKEWSDRRYEQYF. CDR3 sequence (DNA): TGTGCCAGCAAGGAATGGAGCGACAGGCGGTACGAGCAGTACTTC.

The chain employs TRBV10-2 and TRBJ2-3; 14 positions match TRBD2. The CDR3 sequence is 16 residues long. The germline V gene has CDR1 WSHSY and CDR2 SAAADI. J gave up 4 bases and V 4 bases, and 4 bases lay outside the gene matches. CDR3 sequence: CASSGGLAGASDTQYF. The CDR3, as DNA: TGCGCCAGCAGTGGGGGACTAGCGGGAGCCTCAGATACGCAGTATTTT.

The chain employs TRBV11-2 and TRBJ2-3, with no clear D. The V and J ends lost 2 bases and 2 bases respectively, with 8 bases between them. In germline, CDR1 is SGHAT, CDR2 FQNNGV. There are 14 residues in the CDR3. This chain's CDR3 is CASSLRVITDTQYF. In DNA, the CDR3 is TGTGCCAGCAGCTTACGGGTAATCACAGATACGCAGTATTTT.

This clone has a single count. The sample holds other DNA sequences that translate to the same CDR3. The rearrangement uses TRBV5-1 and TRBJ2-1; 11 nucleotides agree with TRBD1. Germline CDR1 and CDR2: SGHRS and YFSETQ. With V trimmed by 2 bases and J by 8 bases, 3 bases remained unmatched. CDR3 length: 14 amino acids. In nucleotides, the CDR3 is TGCGCCAGCAGCTTACGGACAGGGGGCCATGAGCAGTTCTTC. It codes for CASSLRTGGHEQFF. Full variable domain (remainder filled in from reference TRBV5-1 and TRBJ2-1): KAGVTQTPRYLIKTRGQQVTLSCSPISGHRSVSWYQQTPGQGLQFLFEYFSETQRNKGNFPGRFSGRQFSNSRSEMNVSTLELGDSALYLCASSLRTGGHEQFFGPGTRLTVL.

Here the CDR3 reads CASSIRLAGTGEQFF. CDR3 bases: TGTGCCAGCAGTATACGACTAGCGGGAACGGGTGAGCAGTTCTTC. V usage is TRBV27 and J usage is TRBJ2-1; 11 nucleotides match TRBD2. The J segment lost 9 bases and the V segment lost 5 bases, leaving 9 bases of the junction unmatched. Per the germline V gene, CDR1 is MNHEY and CDR2 is SMNVEV (reference sequence). The CDR3 extends over 15 amino acids.

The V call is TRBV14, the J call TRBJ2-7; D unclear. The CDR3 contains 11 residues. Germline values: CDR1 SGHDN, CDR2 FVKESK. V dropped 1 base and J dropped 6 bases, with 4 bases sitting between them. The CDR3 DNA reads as TGTGCCAGCAGCCAAGCGGTCGAGCAGTACTTC. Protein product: CASSQAVEQYF.

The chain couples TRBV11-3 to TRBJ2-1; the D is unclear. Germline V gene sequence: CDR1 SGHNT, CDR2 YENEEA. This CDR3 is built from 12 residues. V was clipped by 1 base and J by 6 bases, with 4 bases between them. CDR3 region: CASSLGSNEQFF. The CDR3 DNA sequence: TGTGCCAGCAGCTTAGGCTCCAATGAGCAGTTCTTC.

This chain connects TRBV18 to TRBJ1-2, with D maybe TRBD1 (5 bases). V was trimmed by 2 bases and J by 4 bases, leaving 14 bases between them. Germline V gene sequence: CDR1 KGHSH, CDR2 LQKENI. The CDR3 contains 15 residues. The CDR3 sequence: CASSPDPQGGYGYTF. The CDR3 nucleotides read TGTGCCAGCTCACCAGATCCGCAGGGAGGCTATGGCTACACCTTC.

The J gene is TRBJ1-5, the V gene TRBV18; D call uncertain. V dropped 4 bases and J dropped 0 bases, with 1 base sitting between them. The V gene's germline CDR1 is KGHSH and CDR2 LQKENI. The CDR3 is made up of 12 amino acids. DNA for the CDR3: TGTGCCAGCTCACATAGCAATCAGCCCCAGCATTTT. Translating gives CASSHSNQPQHF.

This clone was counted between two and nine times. The CDR3 loop reads CASSYITGELFF. The CDR3 nucleotides read TGTGCCAGCAGCTACATTACCGGGGAGCTGTTTTTT. The chain is built from TRBV7-9 and TRBJ2-2, with no clear D. CDR3 length: 12 residues. The germline V and J ends were trimmed by 4 bases and 5 bases, with 5 bases remaining between them. Germline assignment: CDR1 SEHNR and CDR2 FQNEAQ (reference sequence).

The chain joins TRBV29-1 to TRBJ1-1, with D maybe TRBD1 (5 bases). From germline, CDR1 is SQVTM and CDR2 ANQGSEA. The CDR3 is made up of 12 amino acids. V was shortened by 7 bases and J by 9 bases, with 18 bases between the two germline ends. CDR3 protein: CSADGAGGKAFF. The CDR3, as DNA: TGCAGCGCTGATGGTGCTGGGGGGAAAGCTTTCTTT.

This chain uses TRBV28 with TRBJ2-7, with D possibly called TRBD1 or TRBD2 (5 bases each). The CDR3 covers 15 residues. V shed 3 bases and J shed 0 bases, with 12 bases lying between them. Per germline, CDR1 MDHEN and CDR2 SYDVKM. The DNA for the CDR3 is TGTGCCAGCAGTTTCCCAAAGGGGAGCTCCTACGAGCAGTACTTC. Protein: CASSFPKGSSYEQYF.

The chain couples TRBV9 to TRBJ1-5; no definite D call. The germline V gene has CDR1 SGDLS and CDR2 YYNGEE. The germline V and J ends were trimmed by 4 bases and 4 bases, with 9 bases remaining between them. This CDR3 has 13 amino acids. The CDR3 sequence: CASSPYGNQPQHF. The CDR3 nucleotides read TGTGCCAGCAGCCCCTATGGGAATCAGCCCCAGCATTTT.

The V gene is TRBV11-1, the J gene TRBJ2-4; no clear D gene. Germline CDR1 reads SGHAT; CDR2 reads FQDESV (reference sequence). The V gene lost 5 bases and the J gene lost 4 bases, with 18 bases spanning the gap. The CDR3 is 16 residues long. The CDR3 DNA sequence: TGTGCCAGCAGCCCCTACCGGGTTGACCCGAAAAACATTCAGTACTTC. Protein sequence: CASSPYRVDPKNIQYF.

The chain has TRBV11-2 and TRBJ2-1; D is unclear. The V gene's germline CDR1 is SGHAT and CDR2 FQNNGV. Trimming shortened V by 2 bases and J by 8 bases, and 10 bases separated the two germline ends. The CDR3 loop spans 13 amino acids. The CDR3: CASSLFRSDEQFF. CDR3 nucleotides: TGTGCCAGCAGCTTATTCAGGAGCGATGAGCAGTTCTTC.

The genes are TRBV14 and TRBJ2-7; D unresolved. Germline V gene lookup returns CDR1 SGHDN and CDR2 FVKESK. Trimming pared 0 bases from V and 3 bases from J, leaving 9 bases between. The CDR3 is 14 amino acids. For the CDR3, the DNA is TGTGCCAGCAGCCAAGACGCGTATTACTACGAGCAGTACTTC. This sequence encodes CASSQDAYYYEQYF.

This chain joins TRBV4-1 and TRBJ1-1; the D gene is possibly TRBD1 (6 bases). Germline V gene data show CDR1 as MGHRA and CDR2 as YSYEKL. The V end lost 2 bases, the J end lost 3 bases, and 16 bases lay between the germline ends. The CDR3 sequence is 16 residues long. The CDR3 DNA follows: TGCGCCAGCAGCCAAAGGAGCTTGGGGGGCTACACTGAAGCTTTCTTT. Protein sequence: CASSQRSLGGYTEAFF.